The 21 T cell receptor beta chains below come from one sample, sequenced in a study of blood T cell repertoires in COVID-19. Clones were read by immunoSEQ multiplex PCR, and TCRdb kept only the in-frame ones, dropping some. The repertoire includes about 35,000 clones, roughly 80% of them detected once, and approximately 3.6% sits in the top ten. The source material was peripheral blood. All receptors derive from a man aged 50-59 years with acute or convalescent COVID-19.

The chain recombines TRBV11-2 with TRBJ2-2; no clear D. Deletions cut 0 bases from V and 4 bases from J, with 12 bases between. From germline, CDR1 is SGHAT and CDR2 FQNNGV. The CDR3 has 16 amino acids. The CDR3 nucleotides are TGTGCCAGCAGCTTAGATGAACGTCCGGGCACCGGGGAGCTGTTTTTT. Residues: CASSLDERPGTGELFF.

V is TRBV27 and J is TRBJ1-1, with D possibly TRBD1 on 6 matching bases. Germline CDR1 MNHEY, CDR2 SMNVEV (reference sequence). V was clipped by 4 bases and J by 4 bases, with 13 bases between them. The CDR3 is 14 amino acids. CDR3 DNA: TGTGCCAGCAGTTCCTCGTGGGGGCTCACTGAAGCTTTCTTT. This sequence encodes CASSSSWGLTEAFF.

The chain employs TRBV4-2 and TRBJ1-2; TRBD1 matches 9 bases. V shed 4 bases, J shed 0 bases, and the junction held 6 bases outside the gene matches. Per germline, CDR1 LGHNA and CDR2 YNFKEQ. This CDR3 is built from 16 residues. CDR3 sequence: CASSPHRDRANYGYTF. DNA for the CDR3: TGTGCCAGCAGCCCACACCGGGACAGGGCTAACTATGGCTACACCTTC.

The chain carries TRBV28 and TRBJ1-5; D gene unclear. V was cut by 2 bases and J by 15 bases, with 17 bases left in between. CDR1 and CDR2 from the germline V gene are MDHEN and SYDVKM. The CDR3 has 13 amino acids. The CDR3 is CASSLPRGVLLHF. CDR3 nucleotides: TGTGCCAGCAGTTTACCGCGGGGAGTCCTACTGCATTTT.

The DNA of the CDR3 is TGCGCCAGCAGTGAGACTGCGGGGAGGCAAGAGACCCAGTACTTC. This sequence encodes CASSETAGRQETQYF. This rearrangement joins TRBV10-2 to TRBJ2-5, with D perhaps TRBD2 (6 bases). Per the germline V gene, CDR1 is WSHSY and CDR2 is SAAADI. The length of the CDR3 is 15 residues. Trimming removed 2 bases at V and 2 bases at J, with 12 bases between.

The rearrangement uses TRBV19 and TRBJ2-1; weak D call: TRBD2 (6 bases). CDR3 length: 14 residues. Deletions cut 8 bases from V and 3 bases from J, with 14 bases between. Germline V gene data show CDR1 as LNHDA and CDR2 as SQIVND (reference sequence). Here the CDR3 DNA reads TGTGCCAGTTCGGAGGCGGGATTCTACAATGAGCAGTTCTTC. It specifies CASSEAGFYNEQFF. The complete variable domain, with remaining parts taken from reference TRBV19 and TRBJ2-1, reads DGGITQSPKYLFRKEGQNVTLSCEQNLNHDAMYWYRQDPGQGLRLIYYSQIVNDFQKGDIAEGYSVSREKKESFPLTVTSAQKNPTAFYLCASSEAGFYNEQFFGPGTRLTVL.

The chain is built from TRBV19 and TRBJ2-1; 8 bases are shared with TRBD2. There are 15 residues in the CDR3. Germline V CDR1 and CDR2: LNHDA, SQIVND (reference sequence). V shed 4 bases and J 4 bases; nucleotides not matched to a gene: 6. CDR3 sequence: CASSSPAGAYNEQFF. For the CDR3, the DNA is TGTGCCAGTAGTAGCCCAGCGGGAGCTTACAATGAGCAGTTCTTC.

The CDR3 sequence: CASSATDILLHTIDNEQFF. The CDR3 nucleotides are TGTGCCAGCTCAGCTACAGATATCCTATTACATACAATTGATAATGAGCAGTTCTTC. The chain employs TRBV18 and TRBJ2-1; D not certain. The CDR3 covers 19 residues. Germline CDR1 reads KGHSH; CDR2 reads LQKENI. Trimming cost V 5 bases and J 7 bases, with 30 bases left between them.

The chain employs TRBV28 and TRBJ1-2; 9 positions agree with TRBD1. With V trimmed by 3 bases and J by 7 bases, 6 bases remained unmatched. CDR3 size: 14 residues. Germline CDR1 and CDR2: MDHEN and SYDVKM. The CDR3 loop is CASSLGQGGGGYTF. Here the CDR3 DNA reads TGTGCCAGCAGTTTGGGACAGGGCGGCGGTGGCTACACCTTC.

This clone appeared a single time. This chain joins TRBV19 and TRBJ1-5; D gene uncertain. Looked up from germline, CDR1 is LNHDA and CDR2 is SQIVND (reference sequence). The CDR3 loop spans 14 amino acids. With 3 bases removed from V and 2 bases from J, the gap between germline ends came to 8 bases. The CDR3 DNA sequence: TGTGCCAGTAGTATGAGGGCGGGCAATCAGCCCCAGCATTTT. It yields the protein CASSMRAGNQPQHF.

This clone has a single count. J is TRBJ2-4 and V is TRBV5-6, with 9 bases identical to TRBD1. Germline CDR1 is SGHDT and CDR2 is YYEEEE. Trimming removed 4 bases from V and 1 base from J; junction bases left unmatched: 9. The CDR3 contains 17 residues. In DNA form, the CDR3 reads TGTGCCAGCAGCCCCGGGACAGGGTTCGGTGCCAAAAACATTCAGTACTTC. Amino acid sequence: CASSPGTGFGAKNIQYF.

V usage is TRBV7-6 and J usage is TRBJ2-3; the match to TRBD2 covers 14 bases. The germline V gene encodes CDR1 SGHVS and CDR2 FNYEAQ. This CDR3 comprises 17 residues. Trimming at V came to 5 bases and at J to 4 bases, leaving 8 bases not matched to a gene. CDR3 nucleotides: TGTGCCAGCAGCCCCAGACTAGCGGGAGGGCGCGCAGATACGCAGTATTTT. Its protein is CASSPRLAGGRADTQYF. The variable domain in full, with the rest retrieved from reference TRBV7-6 and TRBJ2-3, is GAGVSQSPRYKVTKRGQDVALRCDPISGHVSLYWYRQALGQGPEFLTYFNYEAQQDKSGLPNDRFSAERPEGSISTLTIQRTEQRDSAMYRCASSPRLAGGRADTQYFGPGTRLTVL.

The V gene is TRBV21-1, the J gene TRBJ2-3; TRBD1 reflects the table's D call only, with no check against the DNA. TRBV21-1 is an annotated pseudogene. The CDR3 extends over 16 amino acids. The CDR3 sequence is CASSKRTGQGTDTQYF. In DNA, the CDR3 is TGTGCCAGCAGCAAAAGGACGGGACAGGGCACAGATACGCAGTATTTT.

The chain couples TRBV6-4 to TRBJ2-3; weak D call: TRBD1 (7 bases). V was trimmed by 2 bases and J by 3 bases, leaving 12 bases between them. Germline CDR1 is MRHNA and CDR2 is SNTAGT. The CDR3 is 15 amino acids. Here the CDR3 reads CASSDQGGGTDTQYF. In DNA form, the CDR3 reads TGTGCCAGCAGTGACCAGGGGGGCGGAACAGATACGCAGTATTTT.

This chain links TRBV7-3 with TRBJ2-2; D perhaps matches TRBD2 (5 bases). This CDR3 is 15 amino acids long. Germline V gives CDR1 SGHTA, CDR2 FQGTGA. Trimming took off 2 bases at V and 1 base at J, with 8 bases between the two ends. CDR3 DNA: TGTGCCAGCAGCTTAGTCGCGGGGAACACCGGGGAGCTGTTTTTT. It yields the protein CASSLVAGNTGELFF.

CDR3 amino acids: CASSPPLNTEAFF. CDR3 nucleotide sequence: TGTGCCAGTAGCCCCCCACTAAACACTGAAGCTTTCTTT. The rearrangement links TRBV19 to TRBJ1-1; D gene uncertain. CDR1 LNHDA and CDR2 SQIVND come from the germline V gene (reference sequence). The CDR3 has 13 residues. Trimming stripped 6 bases from V and 2 bases from J, with 10 bases between.

The chain combines TRBV5-1 with TRBJ1-1, with D tentatively TRBD1 (6 bases). V lost 4 bases and J 6 bases, leaving 16 bases between the germline ends. The V gene's germline CDR1 is SGHRS and CDR2 YFSETQ. The CDR3 covers 14 residues. The CDR3 DNA follows: TGCGCCAGCAGCGTAGGGGTAGGGGGAGCTGAAGCTTTCTTT. This encodes CASSVGVGGAEAFF.

The chain carries TRBV29-1 and TRBJ1-1, with 9 bases identical to TRBD1. V gave up 4 bases and J gave up 6 bases; unmatched junction bases: 12. This CDR3 is built from 15 residues. Germline CDR1 and CDR2: SQVTM and ANQGSEA. CDR3 DNA: TGCAGCGTTGTGGGGACAGGGAGTAAGTGGGCTGAAGCTTTCTTT. Translating it yields CSVVGTGSKWAEAFF.

The chain recombines TRBV28 with TRBJ2-7; TRBD2 is a possible D gene (6 bases). The CDR3 spans 15 residues. V lost 5 bases and J 3 bases, leaving 17 bases between the germline ends. Germline values: CDR1 MDHEN, CDR2 SYDVKM. DNA for the CDR3: TGTGCCAGCAGTCCCGCAGGAGGGTTGAACTACGAGCAGTACTTC. Translating gives CASSPAGGLNYEQYF.

This chain joins TRBV18 and TRBJ1-1; 9 nucleotides align to TRBD1. Germline V gives CDR1 KGHSH, CDR2 LQKENI. V dropped 6 bases and J dropped 1; count of bases not matched to a gene: 3. There are 14 residues in the CDR3. Here the CDR3 reads CASSGQGTNTEAFF. DNA of the CDR3: TGTGCCAGCTCCGGACAGGGGACGAACACTGAAGCTTTCTTT.

This clone has only a few counts. The chain carries TRBV7-9 and TRBJ2-3; D remains ambiguous. Germline loops: CDR1 SEHNR, CDR2 FQNEAQ (reference sequence). Trimming pared 5 bases from V and 0 bases from J, leaving 6 bases between. There are 13 residues in the CDR3. The CDR3 loop is CASSPTSTDTQYF. The CDR3 DNA follows: TGTGCCAGCAGCCCTACTAGCACAGATACGCAGTATTTT.